Given below is one TCR beta chain in context. PCR involved 60 Vbeta and 13 Jbeta primers. Profiling relied on immunoSEQ multiplex PCR, and the TCRdb table lists in-frame clones only, not all of them. Of 160,000 or so clones in the sample, about 85% were seen once. Germline V gives CDR1 MRHNA, CDR2 SNTAGT. V was clipped by 6 bases and J by 0 bases, with 9 bases between them. The CDR3 totals 14 residues. The sample belongs to a study of cytomegalovirus exposure and HLA in healthy donors. This receptor was taken from a male donor in good health and CMV-seropositive. Sequences were obtained from PBMCs. This chain links TRBV6-4 with TRBJ1-3; no reliable D call. The chain's CDR3 is CASRYGNSGNTIYF. Written as DNA, the CDR3 is TGTGCCAGCAGATACGGGAACTCTGGAAACACCATATATTTT.